These 10 T cell receptor beta chains were all obtained from the same sample, sequenced in a study of cytomegalovirus exposure and HLA in healthy donors. 60 Vbeta and 13 Jbeta primers were used in PCR. The repertoire was sequenced with immunoSEQ multiplex PCR; TCRdb's copy has only in-frame clones and lacks some. The sample holds approximately 160,000 clones; 60% to 85% are singletons and the top ten take 7%. Sequenced: PBMCs. Receptors originate from a woman aged 40-49 years in good health and CMV-seropositive.

This clone was detected once. Different DNA sequences within this sample yield the same CDR3. The chain carries TRBV6-6 and TRBJ1-1, with D perhaps TRBD1 (6 bases). Trimming shortened V by 4 bases and J by 2 bases, and 8 bases separated the two germline ends. The CDR3 contains 13 residues. Germline loops: CDR1 MNHNY, CDR2 SVGAGI (reference sequence). As DNA, the CDR3 is TGTGCCAGCAGTTCAGGGGTAAACACTGAAGCTTTCTTT. This encodes CASSSGVNTEAFF.

V is TRBV7-2 and J is TRBJ2-5; no clear D. V gave up 5 bases and J gave up 5 bases, with 9 bases separating them. The CDR3 totals 12 residues. Per germline, CDR1 SGHTA and CDR2 FQGNSA. In DNA, the CDR3 is TGTGCCAGCAGCCCTAGGCGGGAGACCCAGTACTTC. It translates to CASSPRRETQYF.

The V call is TRBV7-6, the J call TRBJ1-1; 10 positions agree with TRBD1. Trimming removed 2 bases from V and 4 bases from J; junction bases left unmatched: 13. This CDR3 spans 18 amino acids. Per the germline V gene, CDR1 is SGHVS and CDR2 is FNYEAQ. The CDR3 DNA follows: TGTGCCAGCAGCTTATTCGGAGGAGACAGGGGGCGCGTCACTGAAGCTTTCTTT. It yields the protein CASSLFGGDRGRVTEAFF.

This clone was detected once. The chain joins TRBV30 to TRBJ1-5; no definite D call. From germline, CDR1 is GTSNPN and CDR2 SVGIG (reference sequence). Trimming stripped 4 bases from V and 0 bases from J, with 10 bases between. This CDR3 is 14 amino acids long. The CDR3 protein is CAWKSGISNQPQHF. For the CDR3, the DNA is TGTGCCTGGAAGTCGGGAATTAGCAATCAGCCCCAGCATTTT.

The rearrangement uses TRBV19 and TRBJ1-2; TRBD1 agrees at 8 bases. Germline assignment: CDR1 LNHDA and CDR2 SQIVND (reference sequence). V trimming: 10 bases; J trimming: 6 bases; junction bases outside the gene matches: 7. CDR3 length: 12 residues. The CDR3 coding sequence is TGTGCCACCCACGCAGGGGGCGATGGCTACACCTTC. Protein sequence: CATHAGGDGYTF.

In its sample, this clone was seen a few times. The V call is TRBV2, the J call TRBJ2-7, with 9 bases that match TRBD1. The ends lost 7 bases at V and 7 bases at J; junction bases unmatched: 8. This CDR3 has 13 amino acids. Per germline, CDR1 SNHLY and CDR2 FYNNEI. The CDR3 DNA sequence: TGTGCCAGCACCGTGGACAGGGGCGGTGAGCAGTACTTC. Translation: CASTVDRGGEQYF. The complete variable domain, with remaining parts taken from reference TRBV2 and TRBJ2-7, reads EPEVTQTPSHQVTQMGQEVILRCVPISNHLYFYWYRQILGQKVEFLVSFYNNEISEKSEIFDDQFSVERPDGSNFTLKIRSTKLEDSAMYFCASTVDRGGEQYFGPGTRLTVT.

This clone was found once. The V call is TRBV5-1, the J call TRBJ1-3, with D possibly being TRBD1 (6 bases). Germline lookup yields CDR1 SGHRS and CDR2 YFSETQ. Trimming took 5 bases from V and 1 from J, leaving 10 bases between them. CDR3 size: 14 residues. CDR3 bases: TGCGCCAGCAGAGGGGGATTTTCTGGAAACACCATATATTTT. This encodes CASRGGFSGNTIYF. The variable domain in full, completed from reference TRBV5-1 and TRBJ1-3, reads KAGVTQTPRYLIKTRGQQVTLSCSPISGHRSVSWYQQTPGQGLQFLFEYFSETQRNKGNFPGRFSGRQFSNSRSEMNVSTLELGDSALYLCASRGGFSGNTIYFGEGSWLTVV.

The chain employs TRBV19 and TRBJ1-2; no clear D. Germline lookup yields CDR1 LNHDA and CDR2 SQIVND (reference sequence). The CDR3 is made up of 16 amino acids. The V end lost 4 bases, the J end lost 2 bases, and 17 bases lay between the germline ends. DNA for the CDR3: TGTGCCAGTAGTACCACTCAGGTCCTTCGAAACTATGGCTACACCTTC. It encodes CASSTTQVLRNYGYTF. Full variable domain (remainder filled in from reference TRBV19 and TRBJ1-2): DGGITQSPKYLFRKEGQNVTLSCEQNLNHDAMYWYRQDPGQGLRLIYYSQIVNDFQKGDIAEGYSVSREKKESFPLTVTSAQKNPTAFYLCASSTTQVLRNYGYTFGSGTRLTVV.

The V and J genes are TRBV5-1 and TRBJ2-5, with 10 bases aligning to TRBD2. The junction had 4 bases not matched to a gene; V was cut back by 2 bases and J by 3 bases. This CDR3 comprises 15 residues. Per germline, CDR1 SGHRS and CDR2 YFSETQ. CDR3 sequence reads: CASSFGLAGEETQYF. CDR3 in DNA: TGCGCCAGCAGCTTTGGGCTAGCGGGGGAAGAGACCCAGTACTTC. The full variable domain, completed using reference TRBV5-1 and TRBJ2-5, is KAGVTQTPRYLIKTRGQQVTLSCSPISGHRSVSWYQQTPGQGLQFLFEYFSETQRNKGNFPGRFSGRQFSNSRSEMNVSTLELGDSALYLCASSFGLAGEETQYFGPGTRLLVL.

The V and J genes are TRBV30 and TRBJ2-3, with TRBD2 as a possible D gene (6 bases). The CDR3 is 15 amino acids. The germline V gene encodes CDR1 GTSNPN and CDR2 SVGIG (reference sequence). The V end was cut by 3 bases, the J end by 2 bases, with 15 bases between. The CDR3 region is CAWRSGDLYTDTQYF. For the CDR3, the DNA is TGTGCCTGGAGGTCGGGGGACTTATACACAGATACGCAGTATTTT.